This TCR beta chain was found in a study of persistence of HIV-infected CD4 T cells. Findings and limits, study-wide: CMV- and Gag-responding cells had lower TCRbeta richness than CD3/CD28-responding cells. Degenerate expanded CDR3beta sequences were enriched among CMV- and Gag-responding cells. The rare CMV-responding cells with HIV-1 proviruses were not separately TCR-sequenced.

Worth noting for this clone: No antigen is known for it.

Overlapping HIV-1 Gag 15-mer peptides at about 1 ug per peptide per mL were used. CD40L-negative CD69-negative CD45RO-high memory CD4+ T cells were sorted as populations depleted of antigen-responding cells. The libraries were made with immunoSEQ version 4 in survey mode. TCRdb's copy holds only in-frame clones and misses some; the assay was immunoSEQ multiplex PCR. There are about 40,000 clones in the sample; 78% occur only once, and about 14% lies in the top ten. This CDR3 region has 12 residues. The chain uses TRBV12-1 and TRBJ2-3. TRBV12-1 is noted as a pseudogene. The material sequenced was CD4+ T cells sorted from PBMCs after roughly 18-hour stimulation, taken from a patient who received antiretroviral therapy. This receptor was identified in an adult man with HIV who was CMV-seropositive. CDR3 amino acids: CASGDSTDTQYF. In DNA form, the CDR3 reads TGTGCCAGCGGCGACAGCACAGATACGCAGTATTTT.